A selection of T cell receptor beta chains follows, all from one sample in a study of T-cell memory formation after mild COVID-19. TCRdb independently ran MiXCR on the 5' RACE reads; one entry per CDR3 protein. The table has some 120,000 distinct CDR3 sequences, about 18% seen once; the top ten hold about 5.2%. The sequenced sample was PBMCs or a T cell subset sorted from them (not recorded which). The receptors stem from a man younger than 30 who had mild COVID-19 (a few samples of this study predate the infection). Cell type and time point are not known. Both conserved end residues are part of each CDR3. D genes are given only for firm matches. The size entry is marked missing in some rows and otherwise reads once, few, many or a size class.

>TRBV7-8|TRBJ1-1|-|TRBD1
TGTGCCAGCACCTTGACAGGGAGCACTGAAGCTTTCTTT
CASTLTGSTEAFF
>TRBV19|TRBJ1-1|-|TRBD1
TGTGCCAGTAGTTTACAGGGGCGGAACACTGAAGCTTTCTTT
CASSLQGRNTEAFF
>TRBV19|TRBJ1-2|-|-
TGTGCCAGTAGTATGGTGGGTCCCTATGGCTACACCTTC
CASSMVGPYGYTF
>TRBV10-3|TRBJ2-1|few|TRBD2
TGTGCCATCAGTGAGTCTCCGGGACTAGCGGGGGGAGTAAATGAGCAGTTCTTC
CAISESPGLAGGVNEQFF
>TRBV12-3/TRBV12-4|TRBJ1-4|-|-
TGTGCCAGCAAGCTGACCGGGGCGAGGGAAAAACTGTTTTTT
CASKLTGAREKLFF
>TRBV14|TRBJ1-5|few|-
TGTGCCAGCAGCCAAGGGCTTTTTCAGCCCCAGCATTTT
CASSQGLFQPQHF
>TRBV5-1|TRBJ2-5|-|TRBD2
TGCGCCAGCGTAGACTCCGGGACTAGTGGCGAGACCCAGTACTTC
CASVDSGTSGETQYF
>TRBV5-1|TRBJ1-2|-|-
TGCGCCAGCAGCTTGGATGACAGGAACTATGGCTACACCTTC
CASSLDDRNYGYTF
>TRBV18|TRBJ2-3|few|-
TGTGCCAGCTCACCGGGGGGCCGAGCAGATACGCAGTATTTT
CASSPGGRADTQYF
>TRBV18|TRBJ2-5|-|TRBD2
TGTGCCAGCTCACCATCGGGACTAGCGGTACAGGGGACCCAGTACTTC
CASSPSGLAVQGTQYF
>TRBV9|TRBJ1-2|many|-
TGTGCCAGCAGCGTAGACAGGGCTAACTATGGCTACACCTTC
CASSVDRANYGYTF
>TRBV9|TRBJ2-3|few|-
TGTGCCAGCAGCGCGCCTTCCTCTGGGACTAGCACAGATACGCAGTATTTT
CASSAPSSGTSTDTQYF
>TRBV7-2|TRBJ1-5|-|-
TGTGCCAGCAGCACGGGGGGGCATCAGCCCCAGCATTTT
CASSTGGHQPQHF
>TRBV24-1|TRBJ2-3|few|TRBD2
TGTGCCACCAGTGATAAGCGGGGAGCCACAGATACGCAGTATTTT
CATSDKRGATDTQYF
>TRBV6-5|TRBJ2-3|-|-
TGTGCCAGCAGTTACTCGAGGACCGTTACGCAGTATTTT
CASSYSRTVTQYF
>TRBV7-2|TRBJ2-5|few|-
TGTGCCAGCAGCTTAGCGCTAACCATCCAAGAGACCCAGTACTTC
CASSLALTIQETQYF
>TRBV18|TRBJ2-2|few|TRBD1
TGTGCCAGCTCGCCACAGGGGGACATCGGGGAGCTGTTTTTT
CASSPQGDIGELFF
>TRBV6-5|TRBJ2-7|few|-
TGTGCCAGCAGTTACTCGGTAGGGGGGGCGGAGACCTACGAGCAGTACTTC
CASSYSVGGAETYEQYF
>TRBV7-2|TRBJ1-1|many|TRBD1
TGTGCCAGCAGCTTACAGGGGGTGGGCACTGAAGCTTTCTTT
CASSLQGVGTEAFF
>TRBV9|TRBJ2-3|-|TRBD2
TGTGCCAGCAGCTTACTAGCGGGGACCACAGATACGCAGTATTTT
CASSLLAGTTDTQYF
>TRBV20-1|TRBJ2-3|-|-
TGCAGTGGATGGGACACCACAGATACGCAGTATTTT
CSGWDTTDTQYF
>TRBV4-3|TRBJ2-7|few|TRBD1
TGCGCCAGCAGCCAAGGAAGGGACAGCCCCTACGAGCAGTACTTC
CASSQGRDSPYEQYF
>TRBV6-5|TRBJ1-5|-|-
TGTGCCAGCAGCCTCGCAGGTAATAGCAATCAGCCCCAGCATTTT
CASSLAGNSNQPQHF
>TRBV12-3/TRBV12-4|TRBJ1-1|once|TRBD1
TGTGCCAGCAGTGACTTGGGGGACAGGGCCCTCACTGAAGCTTTCTTT
CASSDLGDRALTEAFF
>TRBV20-1|TRBJ1-3|-|-
TGCAGTGCTACACAGGGTTCGGGAAACACCATATATTTT
CSATQGSGNTIYF
>TRBV12-3/TRBV12-4|TRBJ2-5|few|-
TGTGCCAGCAGCCTCGGGGCGACCGGAGAGACCCAGTACTTC
CASSLGATGETQYF
>TRBV7-2|TRBJ2-2|-|-
TGTGCCAGCAGCTTAATCGGTCAAACTTCCGGGGAGCTGTTTTTT
CASSLIGQTSGELFF
>TRBV5-1|TRBJ1-1|few|-
TGCGCCAGCAGCAAAGAGAACACTGAAGCTTTCTTT
CASSKENTEAFF
>TRBV6-2/TRBV6-3|TRBJ2-1|few|TRBD2
TGTGCCAGCAGTTCCGCCGGGACTAGGGCCCATGAGCAGTTCTTC
CASSSAGTRAHEQFF
>TRBV4-1|TRBJ1-4|few|-
TGCGCCAGCAGCCAAGAACCGGGAGCACTGGTTGAAAAACTGTTTTTT
CASSQEPGALVEKLFF
>TRBV7-2|TRBJ2-3|many|TRBD2
TGTGCCAGCAGCTTCCAGACTAGCGGGGGGGATACGCAGTATTTT
CASSFQTSGGDTQYF
>TRBV12-3/TRBV12-4|TRBJ1-2|few|-
TGTGCCAGCAGCCATTTTCCCGGTGGCTACACCTTC
CASSHFPGGYTF
>TRBV7-3|TRBJ1-1|-|-
TGTGCCAGCAGCTTAACATGGGAGACTGAAGCTTTCTTT
CASSLTWETEAFF
>TRBV2|TRBJ2-7|-|TRBD2
TGTGCCAGCAGTGCCCGGGGGGGCGGATCCGAGCAGTACTTC
CASSARGGGSEQYF
>TRBV7-9|TRBJ1-3|many|-
TGTGCCAGCAGCTTAGAGGGGTCGCACACCATATATTTT
CASSLEGSHTIYF
>TRBV12-3/TRBV12-4|TRBJ2-1|few|-
TGTGCCAGCAGTTTGATGGGGACACCGTACAATGAGCAGTTCTTC
CASSLMGTPYNEQFF
>TRBV30|TRBJ1-1|-|-
TGTGCCTGGATGTACACGGCTGAAGCTTTCTTT
CAWMYTAEAFF